This entry lists 2 T cell receptor beta chains sequenced from one sample in a study of cytomegalovirus exposure and HLA in healthy donors. Researchers ran the PCR with 60 Vbeta and 13 Jbeta primers. Only in-frame clones appear in the TCRdb table, and some are missing; sequencing was by immunoSEQ multiplex PCR. Of 130,000 or so clones listed, 77% are singletons. Sequenced input: PBMCs. These receptors were taken from a female donor in good health and CMV-seronegative.

The chain links TRBV9 to TRBJ2-7, with 7 bases matching TRBD1. The length of the CDR3 is 14 residues. V trimming: 4 bases; J trimming: 5 bases; junction bases outside the gene matches: 9. Germline V gene data show CDR1 as SGDLS and CDR2 as YYNGEE. CDR3 DNA: TGTGCCAGCAGCCCGGGACAGAAACGGCACGAGCAGTACTTC. Amino acid sequence: CASSPGQKRHEQYF. Filled out from reference TRBV9 and TRBJ2-7, the complete variable domain reads DSGVTQTPKHLITATGQRVTLRCSPRSGDLSVYWYQQSLDQGLQFLIQYYNGEERAKGNILERFSAQQFPDLHSELNLSSLELGDSALYFCASSPGQKRHEQYFGPGTRLTVT.

To note about this clone: One end of the junction is discordant with germline, which a read error may explain. The genes are TRBV7-9 and TRBJ1-1; tentatively, D is TRBD1 (6 bases). The germline CDR1 and CDR2 sequences are SEHNR and FQNEAQ (reference sequence). The CDR3 length is 15 residues. This CDR3 is CSSSFVPGGPPEAFF. CDR3 nucleotide sequence: TGTTCCAGCAGCTTCGTACCTGGGGGCCCCCCTGAAGCTTTCTTT.